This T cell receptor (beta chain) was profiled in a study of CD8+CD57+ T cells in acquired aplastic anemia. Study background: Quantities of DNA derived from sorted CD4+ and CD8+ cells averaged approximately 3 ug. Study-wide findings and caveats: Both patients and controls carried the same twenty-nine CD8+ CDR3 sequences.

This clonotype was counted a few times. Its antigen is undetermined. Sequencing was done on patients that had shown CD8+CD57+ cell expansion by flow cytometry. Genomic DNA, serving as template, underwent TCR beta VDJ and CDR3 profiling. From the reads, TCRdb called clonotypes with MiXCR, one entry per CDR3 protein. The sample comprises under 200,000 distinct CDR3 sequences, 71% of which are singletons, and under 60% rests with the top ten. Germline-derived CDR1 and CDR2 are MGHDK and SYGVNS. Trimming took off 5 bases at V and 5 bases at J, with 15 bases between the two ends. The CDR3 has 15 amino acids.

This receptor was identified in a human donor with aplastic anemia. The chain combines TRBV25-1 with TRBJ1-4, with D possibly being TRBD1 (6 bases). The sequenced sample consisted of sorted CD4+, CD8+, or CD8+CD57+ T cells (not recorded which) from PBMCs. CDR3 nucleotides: TGTGCCAGCAGTTACCGAGGGGGTAGGAATGAAAAACTGTTTTTT. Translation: CASSYRGGRNEKLFF.